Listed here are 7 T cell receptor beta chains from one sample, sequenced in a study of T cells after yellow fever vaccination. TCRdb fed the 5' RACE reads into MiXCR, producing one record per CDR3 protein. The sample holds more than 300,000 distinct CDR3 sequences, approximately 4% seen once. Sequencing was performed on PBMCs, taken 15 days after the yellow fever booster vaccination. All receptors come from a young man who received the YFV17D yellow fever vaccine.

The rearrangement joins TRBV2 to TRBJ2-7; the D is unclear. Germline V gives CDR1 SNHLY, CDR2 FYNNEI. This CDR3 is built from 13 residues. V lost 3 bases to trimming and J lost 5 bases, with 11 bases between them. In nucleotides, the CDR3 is TGTGCCAGCAGTGAGTTCTACCGGGACGAGCAGTACGTC. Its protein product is CASSEFYRDEQYV.

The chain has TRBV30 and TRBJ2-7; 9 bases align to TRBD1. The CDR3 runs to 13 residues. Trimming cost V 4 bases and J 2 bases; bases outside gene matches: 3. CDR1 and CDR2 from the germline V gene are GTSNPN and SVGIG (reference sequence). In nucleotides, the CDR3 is TGTGCCTGGAAGTGGACAGGGGCCTACGAGCAGTACTTC. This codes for CAWKWTGAYEQYF.

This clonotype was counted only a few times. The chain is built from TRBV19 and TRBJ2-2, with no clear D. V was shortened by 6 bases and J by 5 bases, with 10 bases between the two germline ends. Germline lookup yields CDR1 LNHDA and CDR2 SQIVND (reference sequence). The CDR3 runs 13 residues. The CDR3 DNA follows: TGTGCCAGTAGATCCCTTGGGACCGGGGAGCTGTTTTTT. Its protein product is CASRSLGTGELFF.

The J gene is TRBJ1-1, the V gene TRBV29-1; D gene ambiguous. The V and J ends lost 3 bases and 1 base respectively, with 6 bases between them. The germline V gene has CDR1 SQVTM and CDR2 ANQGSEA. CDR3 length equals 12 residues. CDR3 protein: CSVDRTNTEAFF. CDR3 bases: TGCAGCGTTGACAGGACGAACACTGAAGCTTTCTTT. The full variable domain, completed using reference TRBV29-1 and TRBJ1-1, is SAVISQKPSRDICQRGTSLTIQCQVDSQVTMMFWYRQQPGQSLTLIATANQGSEATYESGFVIDKFPISRPNLTFSTLTVSNMSPEDSSIYLCSVDRTNTEAFFGQGTRLTVV.

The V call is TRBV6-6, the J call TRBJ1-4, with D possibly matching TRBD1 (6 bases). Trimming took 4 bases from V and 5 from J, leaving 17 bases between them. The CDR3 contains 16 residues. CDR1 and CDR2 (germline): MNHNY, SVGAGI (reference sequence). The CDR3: CASSWGALTPNEKLFF. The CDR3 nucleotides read TGTGCCAGCAGTTGGGGGGCTCTGACCCCCAATGAAAAACTGTTTTTT.

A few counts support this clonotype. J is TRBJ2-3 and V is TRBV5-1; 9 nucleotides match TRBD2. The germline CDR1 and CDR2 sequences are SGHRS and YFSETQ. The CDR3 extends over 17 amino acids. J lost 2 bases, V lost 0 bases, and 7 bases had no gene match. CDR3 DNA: TGCGCCAGCAGCTTGGTGTCTAGCGGGGAGGCCACAGATACGCAGTATTTT. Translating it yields CASSLVSSGEATDTQYF.

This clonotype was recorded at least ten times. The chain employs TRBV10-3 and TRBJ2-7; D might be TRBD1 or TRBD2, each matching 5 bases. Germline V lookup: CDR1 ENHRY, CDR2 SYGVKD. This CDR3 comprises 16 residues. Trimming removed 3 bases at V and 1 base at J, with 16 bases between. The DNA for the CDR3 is TGTGCCATCAGTGATGACGAGGGGACGAGGTCCTACGAGCAGTACTTC. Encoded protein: CAISDDEGTRSYEQYF.